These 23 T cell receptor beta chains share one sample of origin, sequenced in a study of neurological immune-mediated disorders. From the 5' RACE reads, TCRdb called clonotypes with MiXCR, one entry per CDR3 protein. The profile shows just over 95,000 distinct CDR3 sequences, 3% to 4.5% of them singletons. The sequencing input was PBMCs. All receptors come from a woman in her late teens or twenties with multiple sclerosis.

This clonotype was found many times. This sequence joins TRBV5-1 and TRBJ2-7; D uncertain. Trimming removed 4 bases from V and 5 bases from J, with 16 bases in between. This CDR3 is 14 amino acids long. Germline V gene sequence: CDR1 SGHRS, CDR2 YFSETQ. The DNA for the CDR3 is TGCGCCAGCAGCCTGATACGGGTATCAGACGAGCAGTACTTC. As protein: CASSLIRVSDEQYF.

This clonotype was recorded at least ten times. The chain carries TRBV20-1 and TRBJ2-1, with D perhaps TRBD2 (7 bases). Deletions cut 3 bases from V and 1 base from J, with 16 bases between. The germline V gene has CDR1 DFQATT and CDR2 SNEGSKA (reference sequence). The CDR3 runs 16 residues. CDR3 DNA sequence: TGCAGTGCTAGCATTGGCGGGGGCCGTTCCTACAATGAGCAGTTCTTC. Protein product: CSASIGGGRSYNEQFF.

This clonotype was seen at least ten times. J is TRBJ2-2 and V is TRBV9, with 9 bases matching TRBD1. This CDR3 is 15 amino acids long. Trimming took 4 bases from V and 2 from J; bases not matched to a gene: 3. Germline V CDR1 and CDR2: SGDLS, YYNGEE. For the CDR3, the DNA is TGTGCCAGCAGCCGGACAGGGGCTAACACCGGGGAGCTGTTTTTT. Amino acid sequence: CASSRTGANTGELFF.

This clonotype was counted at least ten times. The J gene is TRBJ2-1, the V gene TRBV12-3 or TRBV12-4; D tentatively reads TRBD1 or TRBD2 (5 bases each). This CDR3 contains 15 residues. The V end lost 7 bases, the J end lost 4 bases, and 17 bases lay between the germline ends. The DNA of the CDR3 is TGTGCCAGCACCCGGGACCCCCTTCTTTACAATGAGCAGTTCTTC. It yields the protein CASTRDPLLYNEQFF.

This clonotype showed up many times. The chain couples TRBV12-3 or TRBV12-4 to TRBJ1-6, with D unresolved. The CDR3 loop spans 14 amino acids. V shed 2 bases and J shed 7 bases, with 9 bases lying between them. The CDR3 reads CASSLQRTNSPLHF. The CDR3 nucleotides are TGTGCCAGCAGTTTACAGCGGACGAATTCACCCCTCCACTTT.

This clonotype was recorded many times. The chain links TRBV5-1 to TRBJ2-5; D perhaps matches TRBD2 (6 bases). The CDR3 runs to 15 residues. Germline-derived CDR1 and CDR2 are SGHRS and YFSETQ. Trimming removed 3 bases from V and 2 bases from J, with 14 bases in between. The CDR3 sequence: CASSWGDSRQETQYF. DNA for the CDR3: TGCGCCAGCAGCTGGGGGGACTCCCGGCAAGAGACCCAGTACTTC.

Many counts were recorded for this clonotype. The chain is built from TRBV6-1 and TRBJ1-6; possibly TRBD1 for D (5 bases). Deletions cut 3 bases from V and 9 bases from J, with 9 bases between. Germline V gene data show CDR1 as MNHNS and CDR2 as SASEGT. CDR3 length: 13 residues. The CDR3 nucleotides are TGTGCCAGCAGTGACGGGACCCTTTCACCCCTCCACTTT. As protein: CASSDGTLSPLHF.

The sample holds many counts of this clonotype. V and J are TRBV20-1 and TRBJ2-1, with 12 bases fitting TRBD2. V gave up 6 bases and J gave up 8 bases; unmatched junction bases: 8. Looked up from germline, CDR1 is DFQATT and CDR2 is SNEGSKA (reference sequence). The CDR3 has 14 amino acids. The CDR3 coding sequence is TGCAGTGCGACCACTAGCGGGAGGTTCTATGAGCAGTTCTTC. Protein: CSATTSGRFYEQFF.

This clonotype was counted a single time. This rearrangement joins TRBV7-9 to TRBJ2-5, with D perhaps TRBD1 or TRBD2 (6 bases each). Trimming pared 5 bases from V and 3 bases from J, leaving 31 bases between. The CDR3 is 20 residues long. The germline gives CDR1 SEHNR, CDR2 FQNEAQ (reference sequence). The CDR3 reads CASSTPLGAGRGYKEETQYF. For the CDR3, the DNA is TGTGCCAGCAGCACCCCACTGGGGGCGGGGCGCGGGTATAAGGAAGAGACCCAGTACTTC.

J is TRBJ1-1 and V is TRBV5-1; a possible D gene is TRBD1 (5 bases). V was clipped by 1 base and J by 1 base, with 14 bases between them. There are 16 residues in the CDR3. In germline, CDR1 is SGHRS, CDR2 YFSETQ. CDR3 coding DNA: TGCGCCAGCAGCTTGCTCGCGGACGGGACGAACACTGAAGCTTTCTTT. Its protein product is CASSLLADGTNTEAFF. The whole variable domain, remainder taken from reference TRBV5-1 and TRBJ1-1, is KAGVTQTPRYLIKTRGQQVTLSCSPISGHRSVSWYQQTPGQGLQFLFEYFSETQRNKGNFPGRFSGRQFSNSRSEMNVSTLELGDSALYLCASSLLADGTNTEAFFGQGTRLTVV.

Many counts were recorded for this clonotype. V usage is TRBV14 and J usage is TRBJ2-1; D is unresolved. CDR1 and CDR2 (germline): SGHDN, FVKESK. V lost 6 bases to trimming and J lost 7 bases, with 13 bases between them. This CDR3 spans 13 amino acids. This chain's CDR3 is CASSSTLENEQFF. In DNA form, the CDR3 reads TGTGCCAGCAGTTCTACCCTTGAGAATGAGCAGTTCTTC.

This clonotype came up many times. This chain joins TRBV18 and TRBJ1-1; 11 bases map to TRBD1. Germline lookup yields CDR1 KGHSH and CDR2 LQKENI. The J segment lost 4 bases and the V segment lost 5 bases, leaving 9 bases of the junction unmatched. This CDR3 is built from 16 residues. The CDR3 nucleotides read TGTGCCAGCTCAGTCGTTACCGGGACAGGGGGCACTGAAGCTTTCTTT. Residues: CASSVVTGTGGTEAFF.

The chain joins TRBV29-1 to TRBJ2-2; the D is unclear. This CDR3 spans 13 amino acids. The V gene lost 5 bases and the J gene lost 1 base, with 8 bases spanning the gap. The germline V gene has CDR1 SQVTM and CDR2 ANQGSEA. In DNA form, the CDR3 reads TGCAGCGTTCATTGGCAGAACACCGGGGAGCTGTTTTTT. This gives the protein CSVHWQNTGELFF.

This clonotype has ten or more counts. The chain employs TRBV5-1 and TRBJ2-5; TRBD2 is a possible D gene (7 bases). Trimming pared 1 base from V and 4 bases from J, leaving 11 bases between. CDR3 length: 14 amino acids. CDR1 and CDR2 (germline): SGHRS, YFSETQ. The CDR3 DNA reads TGCGCCAGCAGCTTGTACAGGGAGGGAGAGACCCAGTACTTC. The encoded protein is CASSLYREGETQYF.

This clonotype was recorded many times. CDR3 DNA sequence: TGTGCCAGCAGCTGGGCAGGACACACTGAAGCTTTCTTT. Amino acid sequence: CASSWAGHTEAFF. The gene calls are TRBV11-2 and TRBJ1-1; D remains ambiguous. Trimming left V 4 bases short and J 3 bases short, with 9 bases between. The germline V gene encodes CDR1 SGHAT and CDR2 FQNNGV. This CDR3 region has 13 residues.

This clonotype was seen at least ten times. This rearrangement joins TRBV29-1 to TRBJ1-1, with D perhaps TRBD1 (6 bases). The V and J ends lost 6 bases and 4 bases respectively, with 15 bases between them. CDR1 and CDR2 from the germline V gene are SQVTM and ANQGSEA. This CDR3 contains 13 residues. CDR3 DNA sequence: TGCAGCGTACGGGACACCGGAGGCACTGAAGCTTTCTTT. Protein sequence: CSVRDTGGTEAFF.

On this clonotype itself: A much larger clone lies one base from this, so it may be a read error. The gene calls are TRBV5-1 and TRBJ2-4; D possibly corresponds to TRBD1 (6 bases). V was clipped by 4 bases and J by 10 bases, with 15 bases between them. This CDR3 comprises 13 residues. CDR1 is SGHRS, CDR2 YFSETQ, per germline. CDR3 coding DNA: TGCGCCAGCAGCGAAGCCAGGGGTGAAATTCAGTACTTC. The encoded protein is CASSEARGEIQYF.

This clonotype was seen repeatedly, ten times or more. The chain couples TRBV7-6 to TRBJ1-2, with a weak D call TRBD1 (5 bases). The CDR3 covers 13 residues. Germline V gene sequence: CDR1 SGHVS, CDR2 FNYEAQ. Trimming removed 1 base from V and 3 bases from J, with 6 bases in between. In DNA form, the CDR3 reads TGTGCCAGCAGCTTAGGACAGTACTATGGCTACACCTTC. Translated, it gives CASSLGQYYGYTF.

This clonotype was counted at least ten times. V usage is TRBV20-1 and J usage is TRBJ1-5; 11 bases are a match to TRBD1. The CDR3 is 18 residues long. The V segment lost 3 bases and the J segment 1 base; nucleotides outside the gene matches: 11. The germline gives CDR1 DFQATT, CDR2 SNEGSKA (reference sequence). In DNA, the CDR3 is TGCAGTGCTAGCACACCGGGACAGGGGGTCTTGAGCAATCAGCCCCAGCATTTT. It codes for CSASTPGQGVLSNQPQHF.

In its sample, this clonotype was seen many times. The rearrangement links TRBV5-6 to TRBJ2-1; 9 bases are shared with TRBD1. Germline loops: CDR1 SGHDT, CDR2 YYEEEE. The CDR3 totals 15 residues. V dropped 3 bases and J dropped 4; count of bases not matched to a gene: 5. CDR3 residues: CASSYGTGIYNEQFF. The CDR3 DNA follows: TGTGCCAGCAGCTATGGGACAGGGATTTACAATGAGCAGTTCTTC.

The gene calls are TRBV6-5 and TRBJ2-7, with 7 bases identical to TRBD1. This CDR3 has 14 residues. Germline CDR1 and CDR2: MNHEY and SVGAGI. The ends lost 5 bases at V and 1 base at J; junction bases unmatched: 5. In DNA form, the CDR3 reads TGTGCCAGCAGTAACAGGGGCCGATCCTACGAGCAGTACTTC. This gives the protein CASSNRGRSYEQYF.

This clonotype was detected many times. CDR3 sequence: CSVEGLQGGFTDTQYF. The DNA of the CDR3 is TGCAGCGTTGAAGGATTACAGGGGGGCTTCACAGATACGCAGTATTTT. The V and J genes are TRBV29-1 and TRBJ2-3; 8 bases are shared with TRBD1. V gave up 1 base and J gave up 2 bases; unmatched junction bases: 8. This CDR3 is built from 16 residues. Germline V gene data show CDR1 as SQVTM and CDR2 as ANQGSEA.

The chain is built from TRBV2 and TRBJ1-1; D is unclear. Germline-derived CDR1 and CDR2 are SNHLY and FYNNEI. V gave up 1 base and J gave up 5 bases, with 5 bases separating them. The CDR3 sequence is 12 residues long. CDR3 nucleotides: TGTGCCAGCAGTGAAGGACAAACTGAAGCTTTCTTT. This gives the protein CASSEGQTEAFF.